The sequence of this T cell receptor beta chain was determined in a study of T cell responses to AZD1222 COVID-19 vaccine. V was trimmed by 4 bases and J by 1 base, leaving 14 bases between them. Germline values: CDR1 SGDLS, CDR2 YYNGEE. The CDR3 is 15 residues long. Study-level results: All repertoire sampling was performed exclusively after the peak T cell response. Donors were chiefly white British, with a greater number of females, and clonal diversity was perhaps underestimated.

Details on this clone: Its antigen remains unidentified.

Generated by immunoSEQ multiplex PCR, the TCRdb table keeps only in-frame clones and is missing some. This table holds around 130,000 clones, more than 90% found once. The sequenced sample was peripheral blood, obtained 28 days after the second AZD1222 dose. This sequence was found in an adult who received the AZD1222 COVID-19 vaccine. The rearrangement uses TRBV9 and TRBJ1-1; D remains ambiguous. The CDR3 sequence is CASSLGSWGNTEAFF. CDR3 coding DNA: TGTGCCAGCAGCCTAGGATCCTGGGGGAACACTGAAGCTTTCTTT.